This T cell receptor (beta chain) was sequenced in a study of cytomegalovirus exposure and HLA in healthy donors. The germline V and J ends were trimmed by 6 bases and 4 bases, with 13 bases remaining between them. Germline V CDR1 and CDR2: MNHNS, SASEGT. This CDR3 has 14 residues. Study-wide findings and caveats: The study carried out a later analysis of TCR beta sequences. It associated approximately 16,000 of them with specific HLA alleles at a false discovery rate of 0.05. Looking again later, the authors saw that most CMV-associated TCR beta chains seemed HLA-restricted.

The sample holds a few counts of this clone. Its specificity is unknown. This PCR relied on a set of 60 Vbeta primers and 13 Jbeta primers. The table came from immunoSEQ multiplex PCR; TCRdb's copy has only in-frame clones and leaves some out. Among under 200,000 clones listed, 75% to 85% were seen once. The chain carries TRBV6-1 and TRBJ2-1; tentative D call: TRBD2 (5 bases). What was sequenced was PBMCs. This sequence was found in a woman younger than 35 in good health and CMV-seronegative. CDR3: CASRTTYPYNEQFF. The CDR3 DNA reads TGTGCCAGCAGGACTACCTACCCTTACAATGAGCAGTTCTTC.